Only one count was recorded for the clone carrying this T cell receptor beta chain. The CDR3 covers 13 residues. Germline-derived CDR1 and CDR2 are SQVTM and ANQGSEA. This record belongs to a study of blood T cell repertoires in COVID-19. It was during active infection that Seattle patients were enrolled and then longitudinally followed. In the original workflow: Estimation of nucleated cell counts relied on the amplification of reference gene primers. The table came from immunoSEQ multiplex PCR; TCRdb's copy has only in-frame clones and leaves some out. Clone size and the V and J calls come from that table; the DNA yielded D and trimming. The repertoire holds about 90,000 clones, with more than 80% as singletons.

The receptor was derived from a man aged 45-60 years with COVID-19, enrolled during active disease. Sequenced: peripheral blood. V gene TRBV29-1 combines with J gene TRBJ2-2, with 8 bases aligning to TRBD1. The chain's CDR3 is CMTGEPNTGELFF. CDR3 DNA: TGCATGACAGGGGAACCGAACACCGGGGAGCTGTTTTTT.